The TCR beta chain under discussion was sequenced for a study of T cells in Graves' hyperthyroidism and ophthalmopathy. Study context: Sampling of peripheral blood happened at initial diagnosis, prior to any treatment.

Amplification of TCR beta CDR3 regions used RNA as the template. Primed by the HTBI set, a first-round RT-PCR was run on the TCR CDR3. A single record per CDR3 protein comes from TCRdb applying MiXCR to the multiplex PCR reads. The repertoire holds roughly 640,000 distinct CDR3 sequences, with approximately 15% as singletons. The cohort's ophthalmopathy patients, a group with duration under 3 months, had a Clinical Activity Score of at least 3 and a NOSPECS grade of at least 4. It was 8 to 10 ml of fresh peripheral blood that supplied the PBMCs. This CDR3 spans 11 amino acids. Germline V CDR1 and CDR2: DFQATT, SNEGSKA (reference sequence). Trimming removed 4 bases at V and 8 bases at J, with 9 bases between.

The chain links TRBV20-1 to TRBJ2-1; perhaps TRBD1 as D (6 bases). This TCR was sampled from a woman aged 40 to 50 with Graves' ophthalmopathy. The sample taken for sequencing was blood. Here the CDR3 reads CSATQGDEQFF. In DNA form, the CDR3 reads TGCAGTGCTACACAGGGAGATGAGCAGTTCTTC.